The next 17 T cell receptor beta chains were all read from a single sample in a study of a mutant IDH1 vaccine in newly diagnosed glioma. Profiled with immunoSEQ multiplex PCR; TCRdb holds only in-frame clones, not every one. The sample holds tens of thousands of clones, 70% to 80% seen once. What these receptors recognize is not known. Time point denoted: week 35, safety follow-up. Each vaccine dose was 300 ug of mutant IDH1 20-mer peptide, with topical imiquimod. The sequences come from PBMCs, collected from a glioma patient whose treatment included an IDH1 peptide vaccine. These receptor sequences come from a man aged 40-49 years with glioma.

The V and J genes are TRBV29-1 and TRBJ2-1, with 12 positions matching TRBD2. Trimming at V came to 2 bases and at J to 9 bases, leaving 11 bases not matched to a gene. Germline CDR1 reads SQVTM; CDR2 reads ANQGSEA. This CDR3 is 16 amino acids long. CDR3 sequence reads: CSVESLTSGSGGEQFF. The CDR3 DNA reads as TGCAGCGTTGAAAGCTTGACTAGCGGGAGTGGGGGTGAGCAGTTCTTC.

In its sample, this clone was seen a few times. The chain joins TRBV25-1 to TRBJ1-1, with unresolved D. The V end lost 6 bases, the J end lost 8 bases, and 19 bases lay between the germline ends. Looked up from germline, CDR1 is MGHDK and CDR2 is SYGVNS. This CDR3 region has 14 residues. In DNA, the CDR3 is TGTGCCAGCAGCGTTCGCGGGGAGCGGGAGGAAGCTTTCTTT. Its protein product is CASSVRGEREEAFF.

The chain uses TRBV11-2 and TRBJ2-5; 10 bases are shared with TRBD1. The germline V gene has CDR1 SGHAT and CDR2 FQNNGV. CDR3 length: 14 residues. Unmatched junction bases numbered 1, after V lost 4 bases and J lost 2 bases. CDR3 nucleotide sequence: TGTGCCAGCAGCTCGGACAGGGGGCAAGAGACCCAGTACTTC. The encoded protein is CASSSDRGQETQYF.

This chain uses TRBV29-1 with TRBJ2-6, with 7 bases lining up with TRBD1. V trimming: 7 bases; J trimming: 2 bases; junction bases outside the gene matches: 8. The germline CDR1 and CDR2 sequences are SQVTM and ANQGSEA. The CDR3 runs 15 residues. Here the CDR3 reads CSAETGLTGANVLTF. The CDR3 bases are TGCAGCGCTGAGACAGGGCTTACTGGGGCCAACGTCCTGACTTTC.

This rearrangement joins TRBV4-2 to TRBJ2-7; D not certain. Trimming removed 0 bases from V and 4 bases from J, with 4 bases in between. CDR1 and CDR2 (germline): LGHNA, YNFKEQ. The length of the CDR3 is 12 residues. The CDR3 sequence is CASSQDSYEQYF. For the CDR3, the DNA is TGTGCCAGCAGCCAAGATTCATACGAGCAGTACTTC.

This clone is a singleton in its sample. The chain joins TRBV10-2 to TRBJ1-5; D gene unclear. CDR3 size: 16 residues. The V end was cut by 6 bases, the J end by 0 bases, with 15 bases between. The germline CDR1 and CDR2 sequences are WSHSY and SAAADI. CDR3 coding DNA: TGCGCCAGCAGCTATTCGGACTGGGATAGCAATCAGCCCCAGCATTTT. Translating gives CASSYSDWDSNQPQHF.

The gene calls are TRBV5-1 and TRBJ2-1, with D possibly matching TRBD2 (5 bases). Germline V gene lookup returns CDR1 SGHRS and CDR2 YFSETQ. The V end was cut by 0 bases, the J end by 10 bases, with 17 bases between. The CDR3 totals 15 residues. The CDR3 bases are TGCGCCAGCAGCTTGGCCCAAGGGTCCGGGAAGGAGCAGTTCTTC. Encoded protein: CASSLAQGSGKEQFF.

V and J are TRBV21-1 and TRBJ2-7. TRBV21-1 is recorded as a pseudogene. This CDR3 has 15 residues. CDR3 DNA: TGTGCCAGCAGCAAATTTAACGACCTTCGCGACGAGCAGTACGTC. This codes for CASSKFNDLRDEQYV.

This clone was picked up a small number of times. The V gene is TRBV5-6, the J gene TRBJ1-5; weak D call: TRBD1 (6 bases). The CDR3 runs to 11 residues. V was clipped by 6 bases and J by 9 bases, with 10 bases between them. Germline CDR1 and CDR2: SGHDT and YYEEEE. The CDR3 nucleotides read TGTGCCAGCACAGGAGGGGGGCCCCAGCATTTT. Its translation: CASTGGGPQHF.

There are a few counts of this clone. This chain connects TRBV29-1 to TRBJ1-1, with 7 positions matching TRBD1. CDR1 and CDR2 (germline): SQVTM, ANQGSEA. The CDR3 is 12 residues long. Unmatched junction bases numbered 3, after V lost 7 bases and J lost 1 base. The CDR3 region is CSARDRNTEAFF. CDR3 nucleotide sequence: TGCAGCGCTAGGGACAGGAACACTGAAGCTTTCTTT. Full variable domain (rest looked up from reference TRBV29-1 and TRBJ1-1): SAVISQKPSRDICQRGTSLTIQCQVDSQVTMMFWYRQQPGQSLTLIATANQGSEATYESGFVIDKFPISRPNLTFSTLTVSNMSPEDSSIYLCSARDRNTEAFFGQGTRLTVV.

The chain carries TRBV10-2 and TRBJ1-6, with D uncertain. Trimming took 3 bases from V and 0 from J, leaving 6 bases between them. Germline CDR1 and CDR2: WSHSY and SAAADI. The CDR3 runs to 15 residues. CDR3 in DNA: TGCGCCAGCAGTGACAGCCTCTCCTATAATTCACCCCTCCACTTT. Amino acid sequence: CASSDSLSYNSPLHF.

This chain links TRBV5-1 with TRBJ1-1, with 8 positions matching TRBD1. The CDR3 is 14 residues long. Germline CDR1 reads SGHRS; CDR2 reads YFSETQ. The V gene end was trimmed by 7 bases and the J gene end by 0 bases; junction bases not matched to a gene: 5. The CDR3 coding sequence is TGCGCCAGCCACCAGACAGGGGTGAACACTGAAGCTTTCTTT. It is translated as CASHQTGVNTEAFF.

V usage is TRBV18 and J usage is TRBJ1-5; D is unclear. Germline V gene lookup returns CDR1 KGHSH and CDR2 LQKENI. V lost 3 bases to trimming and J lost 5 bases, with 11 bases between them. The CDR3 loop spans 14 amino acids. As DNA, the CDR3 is TGTGCCAGCTCACCCCTCGGTAGGGATCAGCCCCAGCATTTT. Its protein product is CASSPLGRDQPQHF.

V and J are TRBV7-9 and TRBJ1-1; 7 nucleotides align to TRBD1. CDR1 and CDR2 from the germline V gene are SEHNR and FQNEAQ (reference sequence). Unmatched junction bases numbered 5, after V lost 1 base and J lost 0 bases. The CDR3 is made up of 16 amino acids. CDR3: CASSLVGQVMNTEAFF. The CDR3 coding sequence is TGTGCCAGCAGCTTAGTAGGACAGGTCATGAACACTGAAGCTTTCTTT.

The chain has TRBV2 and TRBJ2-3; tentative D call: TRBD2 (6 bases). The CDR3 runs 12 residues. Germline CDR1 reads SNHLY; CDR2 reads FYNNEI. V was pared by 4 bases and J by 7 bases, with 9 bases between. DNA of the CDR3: TGTGCCAGCAGTGTTGGCGGGAATACGCAGTATTTT. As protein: CASSVGGNTQYF. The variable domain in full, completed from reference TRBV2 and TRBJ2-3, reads EPEVTQTPSHQVTQMGQEVILRCVPISNHLYFYWYRQILGQKVEFLVSFYNNEISEKSEIFDDQFSVERPDGSNFTLKIRSTKLEDSAMYFCASSVGGNTQYFGPGTRLTVL.

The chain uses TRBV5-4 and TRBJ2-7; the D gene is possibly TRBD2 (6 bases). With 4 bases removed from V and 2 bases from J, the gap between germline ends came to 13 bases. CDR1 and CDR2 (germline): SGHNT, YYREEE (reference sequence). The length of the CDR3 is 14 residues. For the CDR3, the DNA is TGTGCCAGCAGCCGGGGACTTGACACCTACGAGCAGTACGTC. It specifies CASSRGLDTYEQYV.

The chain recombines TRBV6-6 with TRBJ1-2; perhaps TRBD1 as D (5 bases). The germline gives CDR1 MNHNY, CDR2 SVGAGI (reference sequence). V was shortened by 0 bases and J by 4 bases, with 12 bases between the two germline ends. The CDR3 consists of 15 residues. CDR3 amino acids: CASSYSLGESYGYTF. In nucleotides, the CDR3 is TGTGCCAGCAGTTACTCCTTAGGGGAATCCTATGGCTACACCTTC.